This T cell receptor (beta chain) was recorded in a study of T cells after yellow fever vaccination. Study at large: With SMART-Seq v4 Ultra Low Input, the fractions containing low cell numbers were prepared. Study results and caveats: A small share of clonotypes appeared in both CD4 and CD8 compartments. The secondary response showed a weaker magnitude and a faster peak, day 5 versus 15.

On this clonotype: The antigen is unknown.

Trimming left V 3 bases short and J 6 bases short, with 20 bases between. The CDR3 runs to 16 residues. Germline lookup yields CDR1 SEHNR and CDR2 FQNEAQ (reference sequence). TCRdb reprocessed the 5' RACE reads via MiXCR and lists one record per CDR3 protein. Of some 97,000 distinct CDR3 sequences in the sample, around 5.5% were seen once. The material sequenced was CD8+ T cells sorted from PBMCs, taken 10 days after the yellow fever booster vaccination. This TCR came from a man between 18 and 35 years old who received the YFV17D yellow fever vaccine. V usage is TRBV7-9 and J usage is TRBJ1-2; D not certain. The CDR3 protein is CASSFLLSGAQDGYTF. CDR3 bases: TGTGCCAGCAGCTTTCTGCTATCGGGCGCCCAGGATGGCTACACCTTC.